These T cell receptor beta chains were read from a single sample in a study of T cell repertoires in cytomegalovirus infection. These receptors' antigens are unknown. TCRdb fed the reads into MiXCR, producing one record per CDR3 protein. The repertoire holds roughly 500,000 distinct CDR3 sequences, with 30% to 40% as singletons. The specimen was cultured PBMCs, collected from culture after CMV antigen stimulation. These TCRs come from a human donor in good health (CMV status not recorded). Some clones in this sample may be carry-over from other donors' samples. CDR3s include the opening cysteine and the closing phenylalanine or tryptophan. The D gene is left open where the match is weak. Rows may omit the clone size; those that give it use once, few, many or a size class.

size: -; D: -; V: TRBV6-1; J: TRBJ1-5; CDR3: CASSQVGVFNQPQHF; DNA: TGTGCCAGCAGCCAAGTGGGGGTTTTCAATCAGCCCCAGCATTTT
size: -; D: -; V: TRBV20-1; J: TRBJ2-7; CDR3: CSAIGPISYEQYF; DNA: TGCAGTGCTATAGGCCCAATCTCCTACGAGCAGTACTTC
size: -; D: -; V: TRBV6-2/TRBV6-3; J: TRBJ1-2; CDR3: CASSYSFPNLYGYTF; DNA: TGTGCCAGCAGTTACTCTTTCCCCAACTTATATGGCTACACCTTC
size: -; D: -; V: TRBV4-3; J: TRBJ2-2; CDR3: CASSQPDGGLAGELFF; DNA: TGCGCCAGCAGCCAACCAGACGGGGGATTGGCCGGGGAGCTGTTTTTT
size: once; D: TRBD2; V: TRBV4-1; J: TRBJ2-6; CDR3: CASSPGGLAGFSGANVLTF; DNA: TGCGCCAGCAGCCCGGGGGGACTAGCGGGGTTCTCTGGGGCCAACGTCCTGACTTTC
size: once; D: -; V: TRBV19; J: TRBJ1-1; CDR3: CASSIRPGNTEAFF; DNA: TGTGCCAGTAGTATCCGGCCCGGGAACACTGAAGCTTTCTTT
size: few; D: -; V: TRBV7-6; J: TRBJ1-2; CDR3: CASSPNGVSGYTF; DNA: TGTGCCAGCAGCCCCAATGGGGTCTCTGGCTACACCTTC
size: few; D: TRBD1; V: TRBV27; J: TRBJ2-4; CDR3: CASSAAWTGVSIQYF; DNA: TGTGCCAGCAGTGCCGCTTGGACAGGGGTTAGCATTCAGTACTTC
size: many; D: -; V: TRBV7-8; J: TRBJ2-5; CDR3: CASSLEGAQETQYF; DNA: TGTGCCAGCAGCTTAGAAGGGGCTCAAGAGACCCAGTACTTC
size: -; D: -; V: TRBV6-5; J: TRBJ2-2; CDR3: CASSYSSGVPANTGELFF; DNA: TGTGCCAGCAGTTACTCGAGTGGGGTCCCGGCGAACACCGGGGAGCTGTTTTTT
size: many; D: TRBD1; V: TRBV7-2; J: TRBJ1-4; CDR3: CASSSTGGTNEKLFF; DNA: TGTGCCAGCAGCTCAACAGGGGGCACTAATGAAAAACTGTTTTTT